Listed below are T cell receptor beta chains from one sample, sequenced in a study of blood T cells in healthy people across ages. Each CDR3 protein gets one entry after TCRdb re-called the 5' RACE reads with MiXCR. The sample carries some 1,500,000 distinct CDR3 sequences, about 45% recorded once. Source material: blood. These TCRs come from a woman in her late teens or twenties in good health. CDR3s include the opening cysteine and the closing phenylalanine or tryptophan. A D gene is named only where the DNA matches it firmly. Some rows have no size entry. The others give once, few or many, or a class for an expanded clone.

d_call | clone_size | j_call | v_call | cdr3_aa | cdr3_nt
NA | few | TRBJ1-4 | TRBV9 | CASSVGGEEKLFF | TGTGCCAGCAGCGTAGGCGGAGAGGAAAAACTGTTTTTT
TRBD1 | NA | TRBJ1-5 | TRBV20-1 | CSARQGMQPQHF | TGCAGTGCGAGACAGGGAATGCAGCCCCAGCATTTT
NA | NA | TRBJ1-4 | TRBV2 | CASGTTKGEKLFF | TGTGCCAGCGGAACCACTAAGGGGGAAAAACTGTTTTTT
NA | few | TRBJ1-1 | TRBV29-1 | CSVGTMNTEAFF | TGCAGCGTTGGTACTATGAACACTGAAGCTTTCTTT
TRBD2 | NA | TRBJ2-7 | TRBV11-1 | CASSSLTSGNPYEQYF | TGTGCCAGCAGCTCCCTAACTAGCGGGAACCCCTACGAGCAGTACTTC
NA | NA | TRBJ2-2 | TRBV20-1 | CSAQRTAAKTGELFF | TGCAGTGCCCAGAGGACGGCAGCTAAAACCGGGGAGCTGTTTTTT
NA | NA | TRBJ2-2 | TRBV30 | CAWSVGGVHTGELFF | TGTGCCTGGAGTGTAGGAGGGGTCCACACCGGGGAGCTGTTTTTT
NA | few | TRBJ2-7 | TRBV4-1 | CASSQGDPGCEQYF | TGCGCCAGCAGCCAAGGGGATCCAGGGTGCGAGCAGTACTTC
NA | NA | TRBJ1-1 | TRBV2 | CASSEQAGTEAFF | TGTGCCAGCAGTGAACAGGCGGGAACTGAAGCTTTCTTT
TRBD2 | few | TRBJ2-2 | TRBV28 | CASRSLGEGTGELFF | TGTGCCAGCAGGTCCTTGGGGGAGGGCACCGGGGAGCTGTTTTTT
NA | NA | TRBJ1-5 | TRBV12-3/TRBV12-4 | CASSFHGTASNQPQHF | TGTGCCAGCAGTTTCCACGGGACCGCTAGCAATCAGCCCCAGCATTTT
TRBD1 | NA | TRBJ2-4 | TRBV19 | CASNPSTGDPTNIQYF | TGTGCCAGTAACCCCTCGACAGGGGACCCTACAAACATTCAGTACTTC
TRBD2 | NA | TRBJ2-3 | TRBV29-1 | CSVGKAGSTDTQYF | TGCAGCGTTGGAAAAGCGGGGTCCACAGATACGCAGTATTTT
NA | NA | TRBJ1-5 | TRBV12-3/TRBV12-4 | CASSLHRGNDGNQPQHF | TGTGCCAGCAGCCTCCACCGGGGAAATGACGGCAATCAGCCCCAGCATTTT
NA | NA | TRBJ2-1 | TRBV25-1 | CASSDSRAGSYNEQFF | TGTGCCAGCAGTGACAGTCGGGCAGGCTCCTACAATGAGCAGTTCTTC
NA | NA | TRBJ2-7 | TRBV13 | CASSHWGSYEQYF | TGTGCCAGCAGCCACTGGGGTTCCTACGAGCAGTACTTC
NA | NA | TRBJ2-1 | TRBV29-1 | CSVRGNRAINEQFF | TGCAGCGTTAGGGGGAATCGAGCAATCAATGAGCAGTTCTTC
NA | few | TRBJ2-7 | TRBV6-6 | CASSIDGEAYEQYF | TGTGCCAGCAGCATAGATGGGGAAGCCTACGAGCAGTACTTC
TRBD2 | few | TRBJ2-1 | TRBV6-6 | CASSYASGRAGNEQFF | TGTGCCAGCAGTTACGCCAGCGGGAGGGCCGGTAATGAGCAGTTCTTC
NA | many | TRBJ2-1 | TRBV7-2 | CASSSSHEVGFF | TGTGCCAGCAGCTCCTCTCACGAGGTAGGGTTCTTC
TRBD1 | few | TRBJ2-1 | TRBV11-2 | CASSFKPGTASPEQFF | TGTGCCAGCAGCTTCAAACCCGGGACAGCGTCTCCCGAGCAGTTCTTC
NA | NA | TRBJ1-5 | TRBV20-1 | CSANQRLSNQPQHF | TGCAGTGCCAACCAGAGACTGAGCAATCAGCCCCAGCATTTT
TRBD2 | NA | TRBJ2-1 | TRBV7-7 | CASSRGTSYEQFF | TGTGCTAGCAGCCGAGGGACTAGCTACGAGCAGTTCTTC
TRBD2 | NA | TRBJ2-3 | TRBV12-3/TRBV12-4 | CASSSGLAGGGIRDAQYF | TGTGCCAGCAGCTCGGGACTAGCGGGGGGAGGGATCAGAGATGCGCAGTATTTT
TRBD2 | many | TRBJ2-1 | TRBV2 | CASRAGTSGGLFF | TGTGCCAGCAGGGCCGGGACTAGCGGGGGACTGTTCTTC
TRBD2 | NA | TRBJ2-1 | TRBV7-2 | CASSRTSGGAIEQFF | TGTGCCAGCAGCAGGACTAGCGGGGGGGCCATTGAGCAGTTCTTC
NA | many | TRBJ1-2 | TRBV30 | CAWNWDTSKGYTF | TGTGCCTGGAACTGGGACACATCGAAAGGCTACACCTTC
TRBD2 | NA | TRBJ2-5 | TRBV28 | CASSFHRLSGSWETQYF | TGTGCCAGCAGTTTTCATCGCCTTAGCGGGAGTTGGGAGACCCAGTACTTC
NA | NA | TRBJ2-7 | TRBV11-2 | CASSPQGRFSEQYF | TGTGCCAGCAGCCCGCAGGGGAGGTTCTCCGAGCAGTACTTC
TRBD1 | NA | TRBJ1-2 | TRBV20-1 | CSADRQGAVGYTF | TGCAGTGCAGATCGACAGGGGGCGGTTGGCTACACCTTC
NA | many | TRBJ2-5 | TRBV4-1 | CASSQEPGSLGETQYF | TGCGCCAGCAGCCAAGAGCCAGGGAGTTTGGGAGAGACCCAGTACTTC
TRBD1 | few | TRBJ1-2 | TRBV29-1 | CSARSHTGTGWYGYTF | TGCAGCGCCCGAAGCCACACAGGGACAGGGTGGTATGGCTACACCTTC
TRBD1 | few | TRBJ2-7 | TRBV7-2 | CASSTGTGGSEQYF | TGTGCCAGCAGTACCGGGACAGGGGGGAGCGAGCAGTACTTC
TRBD2 | NA | TRBJ2-6 | TRBV20-1 | CSARDLGSGANVLTF | TGCAGTGCTAGAGATTTGGGTAGCGGGGCCAACGTTCTGACTTTC
NA | NA | TRBJ2-2 | TRBV15 | CATAWGLENTGELFF | TGTGCCACCGCGTGGGGTCTGGAGAACACCGGGGAGCTGTTTTTT
NA | NA | TRBJ1-6 | TRBV4-3 | CASSQDGTSSYNSPLHF | TGCGCCAGCAGCCAAGATGGCACGAGCTCCTATAATTCACCCCTCCACTTT
NA | few | TRBJ2-6 | TRBV7-8 | CASSLPAKERFSGANVLTF | TGTGCCAGCAGCTTACCGGCTAAGGAACGATTCTCTGGGGCCAACGTCCTGACTTTC
NA | NA | TRBJ2-4 | TRBV27 | CASRPSRRVAKNIRYF | TGTGCCAGCAGACCTTCCCGACGGGTAGCCAAAAACATTCGGTACTTC
TRBD1 | few | TRBJ1-5 | TRBV6-5 | CASSPRGGGQPQHF | TGTGCCAGCAGTCCTAGAGGGGGCGGGCAGCCCCAGCATTTT
NA | once | TRBJ1-4 | TRBV7-9 | CASSRSIRTSNEKLFF | TGTGCCAGCAGTCGAAGCATCAGGACCTCGAATGAAAAACTGTTTTTT
NA | NA | TRBJ2-7 | TRBV7-6 | CASSLEGFPQGSAGSYEQYF | TGTGCCAGCAGCTTAGAGGGGTTTCCGCAGGGATCAGCGGGCTCCTACGAGCAGTACTTC
NA | once | TRBJ2-3 | TRBV28 | CASSLGAGPTDTRYF | TGTGCCAGCAGTTTAGGTGCGGGGCCCACAGATACGCGGTATTTT
NA | few | TRBJ2-4 | TRBV7-2 | CASSSSLLVNIQYF | TGTGCCAGCAGCTCAAGTCTTCTAGTGAACATTCAGTACTTC
TRBD1 | few | TRBJ1-5 | TRBV27 | CASRGQGSGNQPQHF | TGTGCCAGCAGAGGACAGGGGTCAGGCAATCAGCCCCAGCATTTT
TRBD2 | few | TRBJ2-7 | TRBV7-9 | CASSHTSGIYEQYF | TGTGCCAGCAGCCATACTAGCGGCATCTACGAGCAGTACTTC
TRBD1 | NA | TRBJ2-6 | TRBV9 | CASSVGGTGSSGANVLTF | TGTGCCAGCAGCGTAGGGGGGACAGGTAGCTCTGGGGCCAACGTCCTGACTTTC
NA | few | TRBJ2-3 | TRBV11-2 | CASSFPIVGVRGTDTQYF | TGTGCCAGCAGCTTTCCCATAGTTGGGGTCCGGGGCACAGATACGCAGTATTTT
NA | few | TRBJ2-4 | TRBV7-2 | CASSINGGLAKNIQYF | TGTGCCAGCAGCATCAATGGCGGACTAGCCAAAAACATTCAGTACTTC
TRBD1 | NA | TRBJ1-1 | TRBV13 | CASSMDRGRNTEAFF | TGTGCCAGCAGCATGGACAGGGGGCGTAACACTGAAGCTTTCTTT
NA | NA | TRBJ2-5 | TRBV29-1 | CSVPMGGETQYF | TGCAGCGTTCCGATGGGCGGGGAGACCCAGTACTTC